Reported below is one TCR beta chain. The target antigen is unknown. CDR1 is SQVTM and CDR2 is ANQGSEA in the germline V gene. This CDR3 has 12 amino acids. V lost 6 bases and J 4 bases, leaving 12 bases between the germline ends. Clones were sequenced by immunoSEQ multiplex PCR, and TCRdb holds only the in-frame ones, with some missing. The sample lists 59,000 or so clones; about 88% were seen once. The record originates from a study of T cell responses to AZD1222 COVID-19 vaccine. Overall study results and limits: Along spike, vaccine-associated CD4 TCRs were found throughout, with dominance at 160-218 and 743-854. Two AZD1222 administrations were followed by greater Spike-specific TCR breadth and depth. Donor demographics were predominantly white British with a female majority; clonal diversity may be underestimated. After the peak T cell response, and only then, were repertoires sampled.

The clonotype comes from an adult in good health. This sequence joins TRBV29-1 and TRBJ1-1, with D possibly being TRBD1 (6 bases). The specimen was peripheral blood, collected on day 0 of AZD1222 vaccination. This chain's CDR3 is CSVEQGSTEAFF. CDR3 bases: TGCAGCGTCGAACAGGGTTCCACTGAAGCTTTCTTT.